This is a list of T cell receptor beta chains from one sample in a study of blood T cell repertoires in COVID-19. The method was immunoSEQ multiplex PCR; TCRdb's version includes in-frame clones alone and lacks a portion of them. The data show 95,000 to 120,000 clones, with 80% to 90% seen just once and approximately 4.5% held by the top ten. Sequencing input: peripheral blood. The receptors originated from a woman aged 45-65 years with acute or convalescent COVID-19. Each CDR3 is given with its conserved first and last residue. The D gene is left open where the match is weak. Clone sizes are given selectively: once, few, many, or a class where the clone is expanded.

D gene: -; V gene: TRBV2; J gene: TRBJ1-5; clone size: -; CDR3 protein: CASSETGFQPQHF; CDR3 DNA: TGTGCCAGCAGTGAAACAGGGTTCCAGCCCCAGCATTTT
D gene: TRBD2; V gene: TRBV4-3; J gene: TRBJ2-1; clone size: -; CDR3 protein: CASSHPGLAGEQFF; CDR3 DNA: TGCGCCAGCAGCCATCCGGGACTAGCCGGAGAGCAGTTCTTC
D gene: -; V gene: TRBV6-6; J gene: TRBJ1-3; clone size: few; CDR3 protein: CASSYVSNRPGNTIYF; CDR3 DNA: TGTGCCAGCAGTTACGTGAGTAACAGACCTGGAAACACCATATATTTT
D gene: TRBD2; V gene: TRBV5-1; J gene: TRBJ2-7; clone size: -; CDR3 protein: CASSPRGTSSYEQYF; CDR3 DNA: TGCGCCAGCAGCCCGCGGGGGACGAGCTCCTACGAGCAGTACTTC
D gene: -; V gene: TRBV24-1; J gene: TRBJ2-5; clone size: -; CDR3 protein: CATGDRDSQETQYF; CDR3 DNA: TGTGCCACCGGTGACCGGGACTCACAAGAGACCCAGTACTTC
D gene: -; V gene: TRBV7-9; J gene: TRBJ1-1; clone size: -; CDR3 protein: CASSPDNRVLTEAFF; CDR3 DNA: TGTGCCAGCAGCCCAGATAACAGGGTTCTGACTGAAGCTTTCTTT
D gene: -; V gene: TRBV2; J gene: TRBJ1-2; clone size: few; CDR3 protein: CASLGLSNYGYTF; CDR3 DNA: TGTGCCAGCCTGGGACTGTCGAACTATGGCTACACCTTC
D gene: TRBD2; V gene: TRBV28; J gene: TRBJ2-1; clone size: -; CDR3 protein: CASSLNGEGANEQFF; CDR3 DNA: TGTGCCAGCAGTTTAAACGGGGAGGGAGCGAATGAGCAGTTCTTC
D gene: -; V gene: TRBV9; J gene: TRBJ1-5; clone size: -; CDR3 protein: CASSSGGGNQPQHF; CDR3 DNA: TGTGCCAGCAGCTCAGGAGGTGGCAATCAGCCCCAGCATTTT
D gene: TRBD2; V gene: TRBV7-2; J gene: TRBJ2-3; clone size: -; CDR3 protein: CASSSGLAGGNTDTQYF; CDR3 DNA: TGTGCCAGCAGCTCGGGACTAGCGGGAGGGAACACAGATACGCAGTATTTT
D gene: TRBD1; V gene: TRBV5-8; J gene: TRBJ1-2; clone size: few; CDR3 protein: CASSRTGSYGYTF; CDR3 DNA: TGTGCCAGCAGCCGGACAGGGAGCTATGGCTACACCTTC
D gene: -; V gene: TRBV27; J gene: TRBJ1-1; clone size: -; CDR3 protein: CASSFRQDTEAFF; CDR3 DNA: TGTGCCAGCAGTTTTAGACAGGACACTGAAGCTTTCTTT
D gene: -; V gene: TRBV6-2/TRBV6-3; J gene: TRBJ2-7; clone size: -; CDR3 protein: CASSFDKRHAKKYEQYF; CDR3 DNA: TGTGCCAGCAGCTTCGATAAAAGACATGCCAAAAAGTACGAGCAGTACTTC
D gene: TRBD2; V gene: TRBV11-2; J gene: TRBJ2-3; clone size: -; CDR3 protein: CASSLGREVDTQYF; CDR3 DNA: TGTGCCAGCAGCTTAGGGCGGGAGGTTGATACGCAGTATTTT
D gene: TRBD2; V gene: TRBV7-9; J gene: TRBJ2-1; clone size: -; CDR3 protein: CASSLVASGRSNEQFF; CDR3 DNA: TGTGCCAGCAGCTTAGTCGCTAGCGGGAGGAGTAATGAGCAGTTCTTC
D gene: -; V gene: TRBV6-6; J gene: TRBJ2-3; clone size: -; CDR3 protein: CASSSSGSYTQYF; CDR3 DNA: TGTGCCAGCAGTTCTTCCGGGTCCTATACGCAGTATTTT
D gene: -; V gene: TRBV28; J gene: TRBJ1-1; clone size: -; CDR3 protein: CASSPAGVWAFF; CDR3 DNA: TGTGCCAGCAGTCCCGCAGGGGTTTGGGCTTTCTTT
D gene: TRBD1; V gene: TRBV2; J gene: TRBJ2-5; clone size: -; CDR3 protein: CASNNPGTGEETQYF; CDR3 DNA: TGTGCCAGCAATAATCCCGGGACAGGGGAAGAGACCCAGTACTTC
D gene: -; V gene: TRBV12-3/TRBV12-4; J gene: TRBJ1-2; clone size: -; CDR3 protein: CASSLNRSGYTF; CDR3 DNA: TGTGCCAGCAGTTTAAACAGGTCCGGCTACACCTTC
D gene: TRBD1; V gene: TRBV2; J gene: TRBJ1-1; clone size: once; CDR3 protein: CASLRGYTEAFF; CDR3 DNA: TGTGCCAGCCTCAGGGGGTACACTGAAGCTTTCTTT
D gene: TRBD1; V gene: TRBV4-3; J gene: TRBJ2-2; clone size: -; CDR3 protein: CASSPRSETGSNTGELFF; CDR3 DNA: TGCGCCAGCAGCCCCAGATCTGAGACAGGGTCGAACACCGGGGAGCTGTTTTTT
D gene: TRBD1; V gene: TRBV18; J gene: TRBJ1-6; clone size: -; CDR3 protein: CASSPTFLGQGGSRGISPLHF; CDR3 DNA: TGTGCCAGCTCACCAACTTTCCTGGGACAGGGTGGGAGTCGAGGGATTTCACCCCTCCACTTT
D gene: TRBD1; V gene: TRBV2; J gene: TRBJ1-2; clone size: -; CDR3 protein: CASRPRQGYGYTF; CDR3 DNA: TGTGCCAGCAGACCCAGACAGGGTTATGGCTACACCTTC
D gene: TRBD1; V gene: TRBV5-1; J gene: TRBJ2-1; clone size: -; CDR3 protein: CASSFHGTGDDEQFF; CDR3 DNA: TGCGCCAGCAGCTTCCATGGGACAGGTGATGATGAGCAGTTCTTC
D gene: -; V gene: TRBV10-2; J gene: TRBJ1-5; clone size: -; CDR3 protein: CASSERDKGKGGNQPQHF; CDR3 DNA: TGCGCCAGCAGTGAAAGGGACAAGGGGAAAGGAGGCAATCAGCCCCAGCATTTT